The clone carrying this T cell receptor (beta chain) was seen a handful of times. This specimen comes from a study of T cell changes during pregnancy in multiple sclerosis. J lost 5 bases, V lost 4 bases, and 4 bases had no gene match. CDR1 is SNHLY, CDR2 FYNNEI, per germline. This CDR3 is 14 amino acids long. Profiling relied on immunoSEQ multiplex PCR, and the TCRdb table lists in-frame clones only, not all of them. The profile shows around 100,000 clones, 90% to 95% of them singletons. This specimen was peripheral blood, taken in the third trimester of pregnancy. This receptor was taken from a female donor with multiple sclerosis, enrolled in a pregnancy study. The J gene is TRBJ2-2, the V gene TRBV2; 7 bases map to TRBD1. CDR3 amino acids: CASSVRDSTGELFF. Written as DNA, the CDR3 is TGTGCCAGCAGTGTCCGGGACAGTACCGGGGAGCTGTTTTTT.